This T cell receptor beta chain came from a study of molecular identifiers for immune sequencing clone quantification (dated 2018 in TCRdb). For context, the study as a whole: For a replicate experiment, RNA from roughly 20,000 or 100,000 naive CD8 T cells was divided into five aliquots, and four of the five aliquots were sequenced. This methods study used CD8 T cells to benchmark TCR RNA copy counting and molecular-identifier clustering-based TCR repertoire sequencing (MIDCIRS).

The library relied on PCR. Sequenced on an Illumina HiSeq 4000. Bulk TCR libraries were prepared as previously described, using TCR primers listed in Table S5. Purification of total RNA was performed with the Qiagen AllPrep DNA/RNA kit. Before any analysis, reads coming from multiple sequencing runs of the same library were combined into one pool. Per the authors' processing: Reads were retained only if an exact TCR constant sequence was present, and the retained reads were trimmed to 150 nt and grouped according to their 12-nt molecular barcodes. Reads inside each barcode group were sub-clustered using a 15% Levenshtein threshold, and a quality-weighted consensus sequence was constructed for each RNA molecule. Non-functional sequences were removed, as were lower-count sequences one edit away from another. On the basis of fitting two negative binomial distributions, barcode sub-clusters with fewer than 20% of the maximum read count were discarded. TCRdb trimmed the raw reads at Q25, called clones with MiXCR and kept productive beta chains. CDR3 protein sequences are deduplicated, and each keeps its most common genes and DNA. The V and J calls, along with clone size, are taken from TCRdb and not from the paper's own processing. The sample table lists roughly 86,000 distinct CDR3 sequences, around 19% of them with a count of one. The top ten hold 0.85% of the sample.

Libraries of naive CD8 T cells were built from about 20,000 to 1,000,000 sorted cells, with 10%, 30% or 50% of the purified RNA used. On a BD FACSAria II, naive CD8 T cells were FACS-sorted as CD8+CD4-CCR7+CD45RA+ and collected into RLT Plus buffer. Approximately nine TCR copies' worth of Jurkat RNA were spiked into about 19,000-1,000,000 naive CD8 T cell samples to test detection sensitivity. CD8 T cells were enriched with RosetteSep CD8+ T Cell Enrichment Cocktail and Ficoll-Paque, followed by ACK red cell lysis. The research as a whole found: Even against a background of one million naive CD8 T cells, spiked-in Jurkat TCR RNA amounting to a single cell's worth was reported to be detectable. In CMV-specific effector cells, over 99% of molecules were held by clones above 20 RNA copies, whereas under 1% of molecules were held by such clones in naive cells. Identical TCR molecules sharing a barcode could cause highly expanded clone sizes to be underestimated. When barcode sub-clustering was left out, chimeric consensus sequences inflated TCR diversity, with chimeras reaching as high as 47%. Naive libraries contained spiked-in Jurkat TCR RNA (approximately ten copies' worth), which is not part of the donor repertoire. Modeling gave 3 to 3.5 recovered TCR RNA copies per cell versus about ten by digital PCR, implying roughly 28% capture efficiency.

This clonotype was seen ten or more times. Which antigen it targets is not known. No much larger clone exists at a distance of one base, and base qualities are not known. V and J are trimmed by 6 bases and 0 bases, and the gene matches miss 3 bases of the junction. Taken from the germline V gene (reference sequence), the CDR1 and CDR2 loops are MNHEY and SMNVEV. The CDR3 goes from the cysteine to the phenylalanine over 14 residues. Here the CDR3 DNA is all that survives: 42 bases in frame from base 1. The rearrangement combines TRBV27 with TRBJ2-3, with 7 central nucleotides matching TRBD2. The sample taken for sequencing was naive CD8+ T cells from blood, with Jurkat cell RNA spiked in. The cell subset or site label here, explained by the study, means: FACS-sorted CD8+CD4-CCR7+CD45RA+ naive T cells. The sequence was obtained from a human donor in good health. Some libraries in this study had Jurkat cell RNA spiked in. CDR3 region: CASRERGSTDTQYF. The nucleotide sequence reads as follows: TGTGCCAGCAGGGAGCGGGGAAGCACAGATACGCAGTATTTT.